This entry lists 17 T cell receptor beta chains sequenced from one sample in a study of blood T cell repertoires in COVID-19. The assay was immunoSEQ multiplex PCR, and TCRdb's table has in-frame clones only and misses some. Among 100,000 to 150,000 clones listed, over 75% were seen once. What was sequenced was peripheral blood. All receptors come from a woman aged 80 or over with acute or convalescent COVID-19.

CDR3 residues: CASSVQGVNTIYF. The CDR3 DNA reads as TGTGCCAGCAGCGTGCAGGGGGTAAACACCATATATTTT. This chain joins TRBV9 and TRBJ1-3, with 7 bases that match TRBD1. CDR1 and CDR2 from the germline V gene are SGDLS and YYNGEE. The CDR3 spans 13 residues. V gave up 2 bases and J gave up 6 bases; unmatched junction bases: 2.

V gene TRBV18 combines with J gene TRBJ1-5; D gene ambiguous. V was trimmed by 4 bases and J by 4 bases, leaving 8 bases between them. This CDR3 is 13 amino acids long. From germline, CDR1 is KGHSH and CDR2 LQKENI. The CDR3 here is CASSLQVNQPQHF. In DNA form, the CDR3 reads TGTGCCAGCTCACTGCAGGTAAATCAGCCCCAGCATTTT.

Only a few counts were recorded for this clone. CDR3 region: CASSRANSPLHF. The DNA for the CDR3 is TGTGCCAGCAGCCGTGCGAATTCACCCCTCCACTTT. This sequence joins TRBV12-3 or TRBV12-4 and TRBJ1-6, with D unclear. The ends were cut back, 6 bases at V and 7 bases at J, with 7 bases in the middle. The CDR3 runs to 12 residues.

This clone appeared a few times. The chain joins TRBV5-3 to TRBJ1-5; 9 nucleotides match TRBD1. TRBV5-3 is an open reading frame whose function is uncertain. This CDR3 is built from 20 residues. The J segment lost 4 bases and the V segment lost 1 base, leaving 18 bases of the junction unmatched. CDR3 coding DNA: TGTGCCAGAAGCTTGTCCCCCCGGACAGGGGAATTCCCCAGGAATCAGCCCCAGCATTTT. As protein: CARSLSPRTGEFPRNQPQHF.

This rearrangement joins TRBV7-6 to TRBJ1-1; the match to TRBD1 covers 12 bases. Germline V gives CDR1 SGHVS, CDR2 FNYEAQ. Trimming removed 1 base from V and 4 bases from J; junction bases left unmatched: 4. The CDR3 contains 16 residues. The CDR3 protein is CASSLEGQGASTEAFF. CDR3 bases: TGTGCCAGCAGCTTAGAGGGACAGGGGGCTTCCACTGAAGCTTTCTTT.

V gene TRBV7-2 combines with J gene TRBJ2-3, with 8 bases matching TRBD2. This CDR3 has 15 residues. Trimming removed 5 bases from V and 4 bases from J; junction bases left unmatched: 8. Germline V gene sequence: CDR1 SGHTA, CDR2 FQGNSA. The CDR3 here is CASSLSGGAADTQYF. The DNA of the CDR3 is TGTGCCAGCAGCCTAAGCGGGGGTGCGGCAGATACGCAGTATTTT.

This clone is a singleton in its sample. The genes are TRBV5-4 and TRBJ2-1; 11 bases line up with TRBD2. CDR3 size: 15 residues. CDR1 is SGHNT, CDR2 YYREEE, per germline (reference sequence). The V gene end was trimmed by 0 bases and the J gene end by 7 bases; junction bases not matched to a gene: 3. For the CDR3, the DNA is TGTGCCAGCAGCTTGGTGCCTAGCGGGGGGAATGAGCAGTTCTTC. It specifies CASSLVPSGGNEQFF.

This chain links TRBV11-3 with TRBJ2-7; 8 bases align to TRBD1. The germline gives CDR1 SGHNT, CDR2 YENEEA. The CDR3 length is 15 residues. V lost 1 base to trimming and J lost 4 bases; unmatched junction nucleotides: 6. CDR3 protein: CASSLAGTGVYEQYF. CDR3 sequence (DNA): TGTGCCAGCAGCTTAGCCGGGACAGGAGTTTACGAGCAGTACTTC.

The rearrangement joins TRBV5-5 to TRBJ1-6; TRBD1 matches 7 bases. CDR1 is SGHKS, CDR2 YYEKEE, per germline (reference sequence). The V segment lost 4 bases and the J segment 7 bases; nucleotides outside the gene matches: 14. The CDR3 runs to 17 residues. In DNA form, the CDR3 reads TGTGCCAGCAGCGTGATCCCGGGACAGCAGAGGAATTCACCCCTCCACTTT. Translating it yields CASSVIPGQQRNSPLHF.

V is TRBV11-3 and J is TRBJ2-1; 10 bases fit TRBD2. The V gene end was trimmed by 1 base and the J gene end by 2 bases; junction bases not matched to a gene: 5. The CDR3 extends over 17 amino acids. CDR1 SGHNT and CDR2 YENEEA come from the germline V gene. The CDR3 loop is CASSLGAAGGAYNEQFF. The CDR3 DNA sequence: TGTGCCAGCAGCTTAGGAGCAGCGGGGGGGGCCTACAATGAGCAGTTCTTC.

The chain is built from TRBV7-2 and TRBJ1-3, with TRBD1 matching over 12 bases. The CDR3 covers 17 residues. With 4 bases clipped from V and 0 bases from J, the junction kept 4 bases outside the gene matches. Germline V gene data show CDR1 as SGHTA and CDR2 as FQGNSA. The CDR3 region is CASSSRDRGRSGNTIYF. CDR3 coding DNA: TGTGCCAGCAGCTCCCGGGACAGGGGGCGCTCTGGAAACACCATATATTTT. The full variable domain, its missing parts supplied by reference TRBV7-2 and TRBJ1-3, is GAGVSQSPSNKVTEKGKDVELRCDPISGHTALYWYRQSLGQGLEFLIYFQGNSAPDKSGLPSDRFSAERTGGSVSTLTIQRTQQEDSAVYLCASSSRDRGRSGNTIYFGEGSWLTVV.

CDR3 residues: CASSPGGDTLNSPLHF. CDR3 DNA: TGTGCCAGCTCACCGGGAGGGGACACCTTAAATTCACCCCTCCACTTT. J is TRBJ1-6 and V is TRBV18; D might be TRBD1 (6 bases). Trimming removed 3 bases from V and 7 bases from J, with 16 bases in between. CDR3 length equals 16 residues. Germline CDR1 KGHSH, CDR2 LQKENI.

V gene TRBV28 combines with J gene TRBJ1-2, with D unresolved. The germline V and J ends were trimmed by 6 bases and 7 bases, with 21 bases remaining between them. CDR3 length: 15 amino acids. Germline-derived CDR1 and CDR2 are MDHEN and SYDVKM. As DNA, the CDR3 is TGTGCCAGCAGCCTACCAGCACGGGTTCAAGGTGGCTACACCTTC. It specifies CASSLPARVQGGYTF.

This chain uses TRBV7-9 with TRBJ2-3, with 7 positions matching TRBD2. This CDR3 comprises 16 residues. The germline CDR1 and CDR2 sequences are SEHNR and FQNEAQ (reference sequence). With V trimmed by 6 bases and J by 2 bases, 11 bases remained unmatched. The CDR3 here is CASSAPSGRPTDTQYF. CDR3 DNA sequence: TGTGCCAGCAGTGCCCCTAGCGGCCGACCCACAGATACGCAGTATTTT.

The chain uses TRBV29-1 and TRBJ2-5; 10 bases line up with TRBD1. The junction had 6 bases not matched to a gene; V was cut back by 4 bases and J by 4 bases. CDR3 length: 14 residues. Germline CDR1 reads SQVTM; CDR2 reads ANQGSEA. In DNA, the CDR3 is TGCAGCGTTGTCGGTGGGGACAGGGGAGAGACCCAGTACTTC. Its translation: CSVVGGDRGETQYF.

The CDR3 DNA follows: TGTGCCAGCAGTTACTCGACCCTAAGTCCTAGTGAAGCTTTCTTT. This codes for CASSYSTLSPSEAFF. The rearrangement uses TRBV6-6 and TRBJ1-1; D remains ambiguous. V lost 0 bases, J lost 7 bases, and 15 bases lay in between. The CDR3 covers 15 residues. Germline assignment: CDR1 MNHNY and CDR2 SVGAGI (reference sequence).

The V call is TRBV6-5, the J call TRBJ1-2; no clear D gene. The CDR3 runs to 13 residues. Germline-derived CDR1 and CDR2 are MNHEY and SVGAGI. Trimming removed 6 bases at V and 2 bases at J, with 10 bases between. CDR3 nucleotide sequence: TGTGCCAGCAGCGCGGGCCCGAACTATGGCTACACCTTC. Residues: CASSAGPNYGYTF.